The T cell receptor beta chain described here comes from a study of T cells of healthy individuals. This clonotype has at least ten counts. This CDR3 contains 14 residues. CDR1 and CDR2 (germline): SGHDN, FVKESK. The V and J ends lost 1 base and 7 bases respectively, with 13 bases between them. TCRdb recomputed calls from the 5' RACE reads with MiXCR, one row per CDR3 protein. Here the sample spans approximately 89,000 distinct CDR3 sequences, 4% to 5.5% being singletons. The gene calls are TRBV14 and TRBJ1-1; D perhaps matches TRBD1 (5 bases). This TCR was recovered from a female donor in good health. The CDR3 is CASSQAWGSGEAFF. The CDR3 DNA reads as TGTGCCAGCAGCCAAGCTTGGGGGTCTGGTGAAGCTTTCTTT.